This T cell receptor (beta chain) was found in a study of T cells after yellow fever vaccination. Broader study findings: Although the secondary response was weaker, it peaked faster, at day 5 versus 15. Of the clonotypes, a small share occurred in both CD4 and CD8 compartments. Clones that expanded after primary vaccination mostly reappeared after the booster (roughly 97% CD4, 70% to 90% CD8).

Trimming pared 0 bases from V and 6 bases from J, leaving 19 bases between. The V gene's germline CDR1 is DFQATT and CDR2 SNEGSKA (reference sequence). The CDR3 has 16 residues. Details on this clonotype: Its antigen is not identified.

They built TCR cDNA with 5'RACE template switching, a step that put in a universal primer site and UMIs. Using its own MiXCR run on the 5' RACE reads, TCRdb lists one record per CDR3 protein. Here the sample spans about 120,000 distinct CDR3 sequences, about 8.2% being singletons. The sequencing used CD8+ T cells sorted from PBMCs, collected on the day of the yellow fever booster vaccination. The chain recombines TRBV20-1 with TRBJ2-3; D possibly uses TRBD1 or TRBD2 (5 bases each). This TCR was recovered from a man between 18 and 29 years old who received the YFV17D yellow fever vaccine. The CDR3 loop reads CSARDPDTHWGDTQYF. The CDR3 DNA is TGCAGTGCTAGAGATCCAGACACCCACTGGGGGGATACGCAGTATTTT.